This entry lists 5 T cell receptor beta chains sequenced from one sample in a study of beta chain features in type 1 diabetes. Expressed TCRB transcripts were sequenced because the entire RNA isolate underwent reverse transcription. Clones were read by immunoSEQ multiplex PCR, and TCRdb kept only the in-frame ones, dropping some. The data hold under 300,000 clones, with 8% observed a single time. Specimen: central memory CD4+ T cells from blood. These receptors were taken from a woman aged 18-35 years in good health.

The CDR3 region is CASSRGSGRADTQYF. The DNA of the CDR3 is TGTGCCAGCAGCCGAGGTAGCGGGAGGGCAGATACGCAGTATTTT. The chain links TRBV7-2 to TRBJ2-3, with 11 bases fitting TRBD2. Per the germline V gene, CDR1 is SGHTA and CDR2 is FQGNSA. The V gene end was trimmed by 5 bases and the J gene end by 4 bases; junction bases not matched to a gene: 5. This CDR3 contains 15 residues.

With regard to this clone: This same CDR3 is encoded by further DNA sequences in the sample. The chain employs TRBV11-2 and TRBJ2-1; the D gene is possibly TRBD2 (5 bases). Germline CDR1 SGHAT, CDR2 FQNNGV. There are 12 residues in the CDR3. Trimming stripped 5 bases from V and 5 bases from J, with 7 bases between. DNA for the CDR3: TGTGCCAGCAGCCCTAGCAACAATGAGCAGTTCTTC. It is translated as CASSPSNNEQFF.

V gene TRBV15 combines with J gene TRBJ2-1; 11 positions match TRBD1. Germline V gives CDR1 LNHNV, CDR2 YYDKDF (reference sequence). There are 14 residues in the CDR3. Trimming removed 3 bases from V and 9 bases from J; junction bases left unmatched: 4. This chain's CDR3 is CATSRDRGLAEQFF. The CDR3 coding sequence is TGTGCCACCAGCAGGGACAGGGGGCTTGCTGAGCAGTTCTTC.

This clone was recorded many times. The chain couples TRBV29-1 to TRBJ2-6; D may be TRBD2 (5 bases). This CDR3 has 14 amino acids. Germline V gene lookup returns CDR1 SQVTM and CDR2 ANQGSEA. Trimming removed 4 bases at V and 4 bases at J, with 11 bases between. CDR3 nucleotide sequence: TGCAGCGTTGGAGGGCGCGGAGGGGCCAACGTCCTGACTTTC. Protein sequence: CSVGGRGGANVLTF.

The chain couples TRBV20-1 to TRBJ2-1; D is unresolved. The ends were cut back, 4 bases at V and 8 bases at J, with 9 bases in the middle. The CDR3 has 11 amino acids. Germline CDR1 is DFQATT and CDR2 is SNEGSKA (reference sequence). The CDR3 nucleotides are TGCAGTGCTACGGACCAGGATGAGCAGTTCTTC. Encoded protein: CSATDQDEQFF.